This T cell receptor beta chain was profiled in a study of blood T cell repertoires in COVID-19. CDR1 and CDR2 (germline): SGHTA, FQGNSA. The length of the CDR3 is 15 residues. J was trimmed by 2 bases and V by 4 bases; bases with no gene match: 3. Under the authors' procedure: Amplification from reference gene primers served as the basis for estimated nucleated cell counts. Assay: immunoSEQ multiplex PCR; the TCRdb copy retains only in-frame clones and omits some. Clonal size and the V and J genes are those of that table, whereas D and trimming came from the DNA. Here the sample spans 200,000 to 250,000 clones, about 85% being singletons.

The V and J genes are TRBV7-2 and TRBJ2-7; 12 bases map to TRBD2. Specimen: peripheral blood. The sequence was collected from a woman between 50 and 59 years old with COVID-19, enrolled during active disease. The CDR3, as DNA: TGTGCCAGCAGCTCCGGACTAGCGGGGACCTACGAGCAGTACTTC. Protein sequence: CASSSGLAGTYEQYF.